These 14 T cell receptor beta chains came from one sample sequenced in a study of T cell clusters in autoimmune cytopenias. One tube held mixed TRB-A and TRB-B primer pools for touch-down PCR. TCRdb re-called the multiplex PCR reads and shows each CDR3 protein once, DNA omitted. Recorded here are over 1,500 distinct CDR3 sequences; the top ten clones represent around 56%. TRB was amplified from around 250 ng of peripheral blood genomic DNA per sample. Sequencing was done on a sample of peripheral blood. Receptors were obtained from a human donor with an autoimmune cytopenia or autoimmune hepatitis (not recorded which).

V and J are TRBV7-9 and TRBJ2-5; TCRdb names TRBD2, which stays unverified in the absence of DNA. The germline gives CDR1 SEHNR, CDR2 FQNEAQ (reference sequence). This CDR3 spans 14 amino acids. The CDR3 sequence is CASRTSGLQETQYF.

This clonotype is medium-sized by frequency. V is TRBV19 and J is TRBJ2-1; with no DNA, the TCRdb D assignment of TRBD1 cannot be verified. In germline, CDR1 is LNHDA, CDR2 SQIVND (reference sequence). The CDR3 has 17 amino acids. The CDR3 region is CASSIGQGQGVQREQFF.

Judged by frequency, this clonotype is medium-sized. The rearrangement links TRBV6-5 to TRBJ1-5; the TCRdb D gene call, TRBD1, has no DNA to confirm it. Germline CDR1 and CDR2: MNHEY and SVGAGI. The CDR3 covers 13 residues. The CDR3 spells CASSPDSYQPQHF.

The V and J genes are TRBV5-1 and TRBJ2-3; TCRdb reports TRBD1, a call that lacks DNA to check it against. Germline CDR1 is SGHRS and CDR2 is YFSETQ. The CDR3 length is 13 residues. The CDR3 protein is CASSVWGRDTQYF.

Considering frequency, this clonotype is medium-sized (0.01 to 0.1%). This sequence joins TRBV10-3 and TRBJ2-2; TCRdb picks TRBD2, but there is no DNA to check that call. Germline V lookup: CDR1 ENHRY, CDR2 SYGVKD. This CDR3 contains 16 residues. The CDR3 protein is CAINLGLAGGAGELFF.

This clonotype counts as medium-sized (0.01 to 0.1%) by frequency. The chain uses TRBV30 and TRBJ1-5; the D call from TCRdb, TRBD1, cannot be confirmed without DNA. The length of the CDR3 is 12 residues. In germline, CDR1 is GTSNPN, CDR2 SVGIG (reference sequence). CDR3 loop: CAWSRGLQPQHF.

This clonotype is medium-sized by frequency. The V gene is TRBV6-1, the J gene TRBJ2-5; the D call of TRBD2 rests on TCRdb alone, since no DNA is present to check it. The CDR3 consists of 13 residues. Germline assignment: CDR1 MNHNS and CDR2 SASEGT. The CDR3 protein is CASSVDGRETQYF.

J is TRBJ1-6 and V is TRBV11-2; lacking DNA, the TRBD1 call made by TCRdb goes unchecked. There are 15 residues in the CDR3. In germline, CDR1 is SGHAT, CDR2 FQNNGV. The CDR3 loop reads CASSIEGRGGSPLHF.

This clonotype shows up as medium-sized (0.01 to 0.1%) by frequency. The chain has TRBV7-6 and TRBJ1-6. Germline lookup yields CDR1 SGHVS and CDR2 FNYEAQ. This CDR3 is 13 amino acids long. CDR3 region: CASSSILNSPLHF.

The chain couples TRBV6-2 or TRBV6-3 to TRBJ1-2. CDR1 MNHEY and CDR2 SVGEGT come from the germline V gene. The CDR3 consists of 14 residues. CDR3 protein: CASSVEEGGYGYTF.

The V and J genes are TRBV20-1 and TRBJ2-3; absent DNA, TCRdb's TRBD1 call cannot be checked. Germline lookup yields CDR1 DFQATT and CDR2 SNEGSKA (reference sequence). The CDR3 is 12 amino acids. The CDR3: CSARGASDTQYF.

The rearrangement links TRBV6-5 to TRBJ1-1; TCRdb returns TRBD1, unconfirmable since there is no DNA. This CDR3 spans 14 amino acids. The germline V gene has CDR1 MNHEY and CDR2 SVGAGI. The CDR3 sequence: CASRGGQGSSAAFF.

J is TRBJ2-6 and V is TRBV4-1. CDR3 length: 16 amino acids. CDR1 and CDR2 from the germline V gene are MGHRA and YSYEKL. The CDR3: CASSQDRGSGANVLTF.

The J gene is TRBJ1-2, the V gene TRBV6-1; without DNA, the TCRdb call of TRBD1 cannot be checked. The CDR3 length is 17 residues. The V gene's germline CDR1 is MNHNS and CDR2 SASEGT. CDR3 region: CASSEPTGQGSARGYTF.